Each of the 22 T cell receptor beta chains below was sequenced from the same sample in a study of T-cell memory formation after mild COVID-19 (dated by TCRdb to the early 2020s). Libraries were built with 5' RACE. Instrument used: Illumina NovaSeq 6000. The public sequencing data were trimmed at Q25 with fastp and processed into clonotypes with MiXCR by TCRdb, which kept only in-frame beta chains. Entries are consolidated by CDR3 protein sequence, retaining the most common genes and DNA. Present in this sample are 560,000 or so distinct CDR3 sequences, approximately 15% of which were seen just once. Together, the top ten hold approximately 8.1% of the sample. Sequences were obtained from PBMCs or a T cell subset sorted from them (not recorded which). The receptor source for this set is an adult woman who had mild COVID-19 (a few samples of this study predate the infection). The sample titles of this study are shuffled in the database, so cell type and time point are left out; the donor was told from shared clones.

This clonotype was recorded a few times. V gene TRBV20-1 combines with J gene TRBJ2-2; the match to TRBD2 covers 8 bases. V shed 0 bases and J 5 bases; nucleotides not matched to a gene: 8. CDR1 is DFQATT and CDR2 is SNEGSKA in the germline V gene (reference sequence). The CDR3 has 16 amino acids. CDR3 bases: TGCAGTGCTAGAGATTGGACGGGGGGGCCAACCGGGGAGCTGTTTTTT. Protein product: CSARDWTGGPTGELFF.

There are a few counts of this clonotype. This sequence joins TRBV5-1 and TRBJ2-6; a weak D match, TRBD2 (5 bases). V shed 3 bases and J shed 4 bases, with 11 bases lying between them. CDR3 length: 15 residues. Germline values: CDR1 SGHRS, CDR2 YFSETQ. DNA of the CDR3: TGCGCCAGCAGCTCGGGGAGCACCGGGGCCAACGTCCTGACTTTC. As protein: CASSSGSTGANVLTF. Combining the CDR3 with reference TRBV5-1 and TRBJ2-6 gives the whole variable domain KAGVTQTPRYLIKTRGQQVTLSCSPISGHRSVSWYQQTPGQGLQFLFEYFSETQRNKGNFPGRFSGRQFSNSRSEMNVSTLELGDSALYLCASSSGSTGANVLTFGAGSRLTVL.

This clonotype was seen more than once but under ten times. The genes are TRBV7-8 and TRBJ2-5, with 10 bases lining up with TRBD2. The CDR3 length is 15 residues. Germline assignment: CDR1 SGHVS and CDR2 FQNEAQ. V lost 5 bases to trimming and J lost 0 bases; unmatched junction nucleotides: 3. The CDR3 DNA reads TGTGCCAGCAGCGAACTAGCGGGGTACCAAGAGACCCAGTACTTC. Protein sequence: CASSELAGYQETQYF.

The chain joins TRBV6-5 to TRBJ2-5; 7 bases are a match to TRBD2. Trimming removed 6 bases from V and 5 bases from J; junction bases left unmatched: 6. Per the germline V gene, CDR1 is MNHEY and CDR2 is SVGAGI. The CDR3 contains 13 residues. CDR3 amino acids: CASSRGLRETQYF. DNA for the CDR3: TGTGCCAGCAGCCGGGGACTACGGGAGACCCAGTACTTC.

The table lists this clonotype with a few counts. V is TRBV12-3 or TRBV12-4 and J is TRBJ2-7; D call uncertain. V was cut by 6 bases and J by 5 bases, with 14 bases left in between. The CDR3 consists of 13 residues. The CDR3 DNA reads TGTGCCAGCAGCCCGTGGAATGGAGACGAGCAGTACTTC. It specifies CASSPWNGDEQYF.

V and J are TRBV3-1 and TRBJ1-2; 8 positions agree with TRBD1. V was clipped by 4 bases and J by 6 bases; unmatched bases: 7. Germline-derived CDR1 and CDR2 are LGHDT and YNNKEL (reference sequence). CDR3 size: 14 residues. The CDR3 protein is CASSRGQGGNGYTF. CDR3 in DNA: TGTGCCAGCAGCCGAGGACAGGGAGGAAATGGCTACACCTTC.

There are a few counts of this clonotype. The chain links TRBV12-3 or TRBV12-4 to TRBJ1-5; no clear D. The CDR3 contains 15 residues. V shed 6 bases and J shed 0 bases, with 12 bases lying between them. The CDR3 sequence is CASRARGYSNQPQHF. As DNA, the CDR3 is TGTGCCAGCAGGGCCCGGGGTTATAGCAATCAGCCCCAGCATTTT.

V usage is TRBV11-2 and J usage is TRBJ2-5; D perhaps matches TRBD1 (6 bases). Germline V gene lookup returns CDR1 SGHAT and CDR2 FQNNGV. The CDR3 covers 15 residues. Trimming pared 2 bases from V and 5 bases from J, leaving 15 bases between. The CDR3 region has the DNA TGTGCCAGCAGCTTAATTCCCGGACAGCCGGAGACCCAGTACTTC. It translates to CASSLIPGQPETQYF. Full variable domain (rest looked up from reference TRBV11-2 and TRBJ2-5): EAGVAQSPRYKIIEKRQSVAFWCNPISGHATLYWYQQILGQGPKLLIQFQNNGVVDDSQLPKDRFSAERLKGVDSTLKIQPAKLEDSAVYLCASSLIPGQPETQYFGPGTRLLVL.

V and J are TRBV5-4 and TRBJ2-5; D might be TRBD2 (5 bases). The germline V and J ends were trimmed by 3 bases and 5 bases, with 11 bases remaining between them. Germline V gives CDR1 SGHNT, CDR2 YYREEE (reference sequence). This CDR3 has 13 residues. CDR3 residues: CASSSPSGETQYF. The CDR3 nucleotides read TGTGCCAGCAGCTCGCCCTCGGGGGAGACCCAGTACTTC.

This clonotype was counted at least ten times. The chain is built from TRBV20-1 and TRBJ2-1, with TRBD2 matching over 7 bases. V dropped 6 bases and J dropped 10; count of bases not matched to a gene: 12. CDR1 and CDR2 from the germline V gene are DFQATT and SNEGSKA (reference sequence). The CDR3 covers 13 residues. CDR3 in DNA: TGCAGTGCATACGGGGGGATCGACATCGAGCAGTTCTTC. Its translation is CSAYGGIDIEQFF.

This clonotype has more than one count but fewer than ten. This sequence joins TRBV5-4 and TRBJ2-7; 8 nucleotides align to TRBD1. CDR3 length equals 13 residues. V was clipped by 4 bases and J by 4 bases; unmatched bases: 4. Germline lookup yields CDR1 SGHNT and CDR2 YYREEE (reference sequence). The CDR3 region is CASSAGQAYEQYF. CDR3 DNA: TGTGCCAGCAGCGCGGGACAGGCTTACGAGCAGTACTTC.

In this sample, this clonotype turned up a few times. V and J are TRBV20-1 and TRBJ2-2, with 10 bases that match TRBD2. Germline lookup yields CDR1 DFQATT and CDR2 SNEGSKA (reference sequence). Trimming removed 0 bases from V and 7 bases from J; junction bases left unmatched: 5. CDR3 length: 15 amino acids. The CDR3: CSARDPASGGGELFF. The CDR3 nucleotides read TGCAGTGCTAGAGATCCGGCTAGCGGGGGCGGGGAGCTGTTTTTT.

This clonotype has just a few counts. The chain carries TRBV20-1 and TRBJ2-1, with 9 bases identical to TRBD2. This CDR3 contains 15 residues. V trimming: 6 bases; J trimming: 4 bases; junction bases outside the gene matches: 10. The germline CDR1 and CDR2 sequences are DFQATT and SNEGSKA (reference sequence). CDR3 bases: TGCAGTGCCCCCAGGGGGACTAGCTCGTACAATGAGCAGTTCTTC. It encodes CSAPRGTSSYNEQFF.

This clonotype was observed a few times. V usage is TRBV29-1 and J usage is TRBJ2-1; D is undetermined. This CDR3 is 13 amino acids long. V lost 0 bases, J lost 8 bases, and 11 bases lay in between. Germline assignment: CDR1 SQVTM and CDR2 ANQGSEA. CDR3 coding DNA: TGCAGCGTTGAAGATCGAGCGAGCCATGAGCAGTTCTTC. Its translation: CSVEDRASHEQFF.

This clonotype has more than one count but fewer than ten. This chain links TRBV24-1 with TRBJ2-5; TRBD2 agrees at 8 bases. Per germline, CDR1 KGHDR and CDR2 SFDVKD. Trimming removed 4 bases from V and 3 bases from J; junction bases left unmatched: 12. The CDR3 covers 17 residues. The CDR3 DNA follows: TGTGCCACCAGTGACCACCCAGGGCGAGCGGGAGAAGAGACCCAGTACTTC. Protein product: CATSDHPGRAGEETQYF.

This clonotype was counted a few times. The chain has TRBV29-1 and TRBJ2-7; 8 bases line up with TRBD2. V dropped 1 base and J dropped 5; count of bases not matched to a gene: 7. The V gene's germline CDR1 is SQVTM and CDR2 ANQGSEA. This CDR3 is built from 14 residues. This CDR3 reads CSVEAAGGFNEQYF. CDR3 coding DNA: TGCAGCGTTGAAGCGGCGGGGGGCTTCAACGAGCAGTACTTC.

The chain employs TRBV7-6 and TRBJ2-3; possibly TRBD1 or TRBD2 for D (6 bases each). The germline gives CDR1 SGHVS, CDR2 FNYEAQ. This CDR3 contains 16 residues. The V end lost 5 bases, the J end lost 1 base, and 16 bases lay between the germline ends. CDR3 in amino acids: CASSPQGGLRTDTQYF. DNA for the CDR3: TGTGCCAGCAGCCCTCAAGGGGGACTTCGCACAGATACGCAGTATTTT.

This clonotype was recorded many times. The V gene is TRBV24-1, the J gene TRBJ2-7; a weak D match, TRBD2 (5 bases). Per germline, CDR1 KGHDR and CDR2 SFDVKD. The V end lost 5 bases, the J end lost 5 bases, and 12 bases lay between the germline ends. This CDR3 has 13 amino acids. The CDR3 nucleotides are TGTGCCACCAGTGGAGGGTGGGCCGACGAGCAGTACTTC. Amino acids: CATSGGWADEQYF.

The sample holds a few counts of this clonotype. The V and J genes are TRBV3-1 and TRBJ1-2, with D unclear. CDR1 is LGHDT, CDR2 YNNKEL, per germline (reference sequence). Trimming stripped 7 bases from V and 5 bases from J, with 17 bases between. The CDR3 contains 14 residues. Here the CDR3 DNA reads TGTGCCAGCACCGCGCGAGAAGGACCTTATGGCTACACCTTC. It codes for CASTAREGPYGYTF.

The V gene is TRBV24-1, the J gene TRBJ1-1, with D hard to call. V lost 3 bases, J lost 3 bases, and 7 bases lay in between. In germline, CDR1 is KGHDR, CDR2 SFDVKD. The length of the CDR3 is 13 residues. CDR3 amino acids: CATSDLEDTEAFF. CDR3 coding DNA: TGTGCCACCAGTGATCTCGAGGACACTGAAGCTTTCTTT.

This clonotype was observed a few times. The chain employs TRBV24-1 and TRBJ2-7; maybe TRBD2 (6 bases). The CDR3 spans 14 residues. The V end was cut by 4 bases, the J end by 7 bases, with 16 bases between. Germline-derived CDR1 and CDR2 are KGHDR and SFDVKD. This CDR3 is CATSEGPPGEEQYF. The CDR3 nucleotides are TGTGCCACCAGTGAAGGCCCGCCGGGAGAGGAGCAGTACTTC.

The rearrangement joins TRBV7-8 to TRBJ2-5, with D uncertain. Trimming removed 9 bases at V and 2 bases at J, with 16 bases between. The CDR3 length is 14 residues. Germline assignment: CDR1 SGHVS and CDR2 FQNEAQ. CDR3 coding DNA: TGTGCCAGTGAGGACCTGGCACGACAAGAGACCCAGTACTTC. This gives the protein CASEDLARQETQYF.